The 10 T cell receptor beta chains given below trace back to one sample, sequenced in a study of blood T cell repertoires in COVID-19. TCRdb keeps only in-frame clones here, not all; method: immunoSEQ multiplex PCR. The data contain 40,000 to 55,000 clones, 88% of them singletons. Material: peripheral blood. All receptors come from a man aged 45-65 years with active COVID-19.

V and J are TRBV7-3 and TRBJ2-1, with TRBD1 matching 8 bases. The CDR3 totals 13 residues. V trimming: 3 bases; J trimming: 10 bases; junction bases outside the gene matches: 5. The germline V gene encodes CDR1 SGHTA and CDR2 FQGTGA. CDR3 nucleotide sequence: TGTGCCAGCAGCTTGGACAGGGATGAAGAGCAGTTCTTC. This codes for CASSLDRDEEQFF.

The V call is TRBV28, the J call TRBJ2-7; 7 nucleotides line up with TRBD1. This CDR3 contains 13 residues. Unmatched junction bases numbered 10, after V lost 9 bases and J lost 5 bases. Germline assignment: CDR1 MDHEN and CDR2 SYDVKM. The DNA of the CDR3 is TGTGCCAGTAGAGGCCCCAGGGGGAACGAGCAGTACTTC. It translates to CASRGPRGNEQYF.

This chain joins TRBV5-4 and TRBJ2-7; D perhaps matches TRBD2 (5 bases). Germline V gene sequence: CDR1 SGHNT, CDR2 YYREEE (reference sequence). V was cut by 0 bases and J by 7 bases, with 11 bases left in between. CDR3 length: 13 residues. The CDR3 nucleotides read TGTGCCAGCAGCTTGGCTGACCCGGGGGAGCAGTACTTC. Amino acid sequence: CASSLADPGEQYF.

The chain carries TRBV6-1 and TRBJ2-7, with a weak D call TRBD1 (6 bases). Deletions cut 1 base from V and 5 bases from J, with 15 bases between. CDR1 is MNHNS and CDR2 is SASEGT in the germline V gene. This CDR3 is 15 amino acids long. The CDR3 loop reads CASSEDREIMNEQYF. CDR3 DNA sequence: TGTGCCAGCAGTGAAGACAGGGAGATAATGAACGAGCAGTACTTC.

This chain joins TRBV11-2 and TRBJ2-5, with D perhaps TRBD1 (6 bases). Looked up from germline, CDR1 is SGHAT and CDR2 is FQNNGV. The CDR3 spans 16 residues. Trimming pared 1 base from V and 4 bases from J, leaving 16 bases between. The CDR3 spells CASSLGGRGAGETQYF. CDR3 coding DNA: TGTGCCAGCAGCTTAGGTGGCAGGGGCGCCGGAGAGACCCAGTACTTC.

The chain has TRBV24-1 and TRBJ2-3, with D unclear. In germline, CDR1 is KGHDR, CDR2 SFDVKD. This CDR3 comprises 15 residues. Deletions cut 3 bases from V and 4 bases from J, with 13 bases between. This CDR3 is CATSDPRTRSDTQYF. CDR3 nucleotides: TGTGCCACCAGTGATCCGAGAACCCGTTCAGATACGCAGTATTTT.

The chain uses TRBV19 and TRBJ2-1; 9 nucleotides line up with TRBD2. Germline CDR1 is LNHDA and CDR2 is SQIVND (reference sequence). CDR3 size: 17 residues. Unmatched junction bases numbered 7, after V lost 4 bases and J lost 0 bases. This CDR3 is CASSTGTSWGSYNEQFF. The CDR3 nucleotides read TGTGCCAGTAGTACCGGGACTAGCTGGGGCTCCTACAATGAGCAGTTCTTC.

The V gene is TRBV6-5, the J gene TRBJ2-1; TRBD2 aligns across 7 bases. The CDR3 spans 16 residues. V lost 2 bases and J lost 0; bases outside the gene matches: 4. Germline-derived CDR1 and CDR2 are MNHEY and SVGAGI. The CDR3 loop is CASSYTERGSYNEQFF. Written as DNA, the CDR3 is TGTGCCAGCAGTTACACCGAGCGGGGCTCCTACAATGAGCAGTTCTTC.

The chain links TRBV2 to TRBJ2-3; 7 nucleotides agree with TRBD2. Losses at the gene ends were 4 bases for V and 2 bases for J; bases not matched to a gene: 6. CDR3 length: 15 residues. The germline CDR1 and CDR2 sequences are SNHLY and FYNNEI. The CDR3: CASSGGGPPTDTQYF. The DNA of the CDR3 is TGTGCCAGCAGTGGGGGAGGGCCACCCACAGATACGCAGTATTTT.

The chain links TRBV5-8 to TRBJ2-7; TRBD2 aligns across 8 bases. Germline V gene lookup returns CDR1 SGHTS and CDR2 YDEGEE. The CDR3 length is 14 residues. Germline trimming cut 6 bases from V and 6 bases from J; bases unmatched to any gene: 11. The CDR3 coding sequence is TGTGCCAGCACCCGGGGGGGGCGCGGGTCCGAGCAGTACTTC. The encoded protein is CASTRGGRGSEQYF. Supplemented by reference TRBV5-8 and TRBJ2-7, the full variable domain reads EAGVTQSPTHLIKTRGQQATLRCSPISGHTSVYWYQQALGLGLQFLLWYDEGEERNRGNFPPRFSGRQFPNYSSELNVNALELEDSALYLCASTRGGRGSEQYFGPGTRLTVT.